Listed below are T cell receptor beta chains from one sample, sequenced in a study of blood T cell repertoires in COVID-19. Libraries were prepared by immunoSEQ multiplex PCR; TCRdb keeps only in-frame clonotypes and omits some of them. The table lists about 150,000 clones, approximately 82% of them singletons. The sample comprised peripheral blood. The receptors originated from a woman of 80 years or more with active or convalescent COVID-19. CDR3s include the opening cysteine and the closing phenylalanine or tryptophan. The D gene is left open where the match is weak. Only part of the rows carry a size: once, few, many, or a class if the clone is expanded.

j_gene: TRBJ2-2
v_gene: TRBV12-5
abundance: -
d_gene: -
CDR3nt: TGTGCTAGTGCCCCCGGGACACTGATGACCGGGGAGCTGTTTTTT
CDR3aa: CASAPGTLMTGELFF

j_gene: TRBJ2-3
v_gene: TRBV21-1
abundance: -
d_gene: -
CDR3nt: TGTGCCAGCAACTCAGTTTTGGAGCGGGGACGCACAGATACGCAGTATTTT
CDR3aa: CASNSVLERGRTDTQYF

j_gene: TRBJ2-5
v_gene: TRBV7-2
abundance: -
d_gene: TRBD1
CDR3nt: TGTGCCAGCAGCTTAGCGGGGACAGCCCAAGAGACCCAGTACTTC
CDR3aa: CASSLAGTAQETQYF

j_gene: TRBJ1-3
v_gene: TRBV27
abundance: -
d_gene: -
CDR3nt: TGTGCCAGCAGTCGCTCGGTCAGCGGGTTCTCTGGAAACACCATATATTTT
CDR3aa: CASSRSVSGFSGNTIYF

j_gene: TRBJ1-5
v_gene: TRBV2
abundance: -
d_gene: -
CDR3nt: TGTGCCAGCAGCCAAACCCGGACTCTCTATAGCAATCAGCCCCAGCATTTT
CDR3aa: CASSQTRTLYSNQPQHF

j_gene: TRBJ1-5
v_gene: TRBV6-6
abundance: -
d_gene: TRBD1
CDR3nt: TGTGCCAGCAGTCGATCGGGGGGAACAGGGGGCGTCGTAAGCAATCAGCCCCAGCATTTT
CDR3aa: CASSRSGGTGGVVSNQPQHF

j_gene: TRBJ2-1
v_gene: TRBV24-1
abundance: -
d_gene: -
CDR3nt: TGTGCCACCAGTGAAAGCGGATCCTACAATGAGCAGTTCTTC
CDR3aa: CATSESGSYNEQFF

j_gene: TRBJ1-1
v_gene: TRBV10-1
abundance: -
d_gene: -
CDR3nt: TGCGCCAGCAGTGCGGGGATGAACACTGAAGCTTTCTTT
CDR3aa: CASSAGMNTEAFF

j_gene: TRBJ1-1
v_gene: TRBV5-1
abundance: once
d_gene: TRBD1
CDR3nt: TGCGCCAGCAGCTTGGCCCCCAGGGGGCGGAATGAAGCTTTCTTT
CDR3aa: CASSLAPRGRNEAFF

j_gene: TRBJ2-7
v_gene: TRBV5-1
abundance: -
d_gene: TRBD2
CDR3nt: TGCGCCAGCAGCAACCCGGGACTAGCGGGAGCAGTGCAGTACTTC
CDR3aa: CASSNPGLAGAVQYF

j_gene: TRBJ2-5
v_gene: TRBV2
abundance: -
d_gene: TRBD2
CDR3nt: TGTGCCAGCAGTTCCGGGACTAGCGGGTTTAGGGGAGAGACCCAGTACTTC
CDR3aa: CASSSGTSGFRGETQYF

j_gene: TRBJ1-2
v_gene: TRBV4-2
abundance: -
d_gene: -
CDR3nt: TGTGCCAGCAGCCCGCAGAAGACAGAAATTTATGGCTACACCTTC
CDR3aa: CASSPQKTEIYGYTF

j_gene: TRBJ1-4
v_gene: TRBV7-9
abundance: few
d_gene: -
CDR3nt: TGTGCCAGTCGGGACATAAGTGAAAAACTGTTTTTT
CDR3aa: CASRDISEKLFF

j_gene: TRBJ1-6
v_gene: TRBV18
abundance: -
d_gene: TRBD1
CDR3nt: TGTGCCAGCTCACCACTCCGGGACAGGGCGCCCCACTTT
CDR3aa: CASSPLRDRAPHF

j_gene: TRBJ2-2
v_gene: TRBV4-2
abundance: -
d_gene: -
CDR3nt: TGTGCCAGCAGCCGCACAGCCCCCGGGACATCGAACACCGGGGAGCTGTTTTTT
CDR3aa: CASSRTAPGTSNTGELFF

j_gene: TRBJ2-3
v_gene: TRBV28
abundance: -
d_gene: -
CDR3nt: TGTGCCAGCAGTTTACCCCGACAGGTTGCGACGCAGTATTTT
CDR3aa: CASSLPRQVATQYF

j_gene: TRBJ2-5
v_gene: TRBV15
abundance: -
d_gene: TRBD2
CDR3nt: TGTGCCACCAGCACAGCTAGCGGCATACAAGAGACCCAGTACTTC
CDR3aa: CATSTASGIQETQYF

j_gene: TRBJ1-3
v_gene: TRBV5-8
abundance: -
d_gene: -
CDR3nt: TGTGCCAGCAGCTTGGCAGTTTCTGGAAACACCATATATTTT
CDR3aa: CASSLAVSGNTIYF

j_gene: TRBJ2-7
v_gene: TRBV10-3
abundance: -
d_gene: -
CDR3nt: TGTGCCATCAGTGAAAAAGTGAGCTACGAGCAGTACTTC
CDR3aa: CAISEKVSYEQYF

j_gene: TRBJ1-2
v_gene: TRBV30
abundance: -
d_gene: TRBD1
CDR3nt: TGTGCCCAAAACAGGGGCCCCTATGGCTACACCTTC
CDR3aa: CAQNRGPYGYTF

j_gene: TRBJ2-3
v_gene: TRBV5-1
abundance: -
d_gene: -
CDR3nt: TGCGCCAGCAGCTTAGCGGGCCTCACAGATACGCAGTATTTT
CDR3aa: CASSLAGLTDTQYF

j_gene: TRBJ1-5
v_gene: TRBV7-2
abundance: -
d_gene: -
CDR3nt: TGTGCCAGCAGACAATCGACAGTTAGCAATCAGCCCCAGCATTTT
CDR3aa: CASRQSTVSNQPQHF

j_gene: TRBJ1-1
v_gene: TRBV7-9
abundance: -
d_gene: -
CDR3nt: TGTGCCAGCAGCTTCCGGGGTTTGTCTGAAGCTTTCTTT
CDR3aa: CASSFRGLSEAFF

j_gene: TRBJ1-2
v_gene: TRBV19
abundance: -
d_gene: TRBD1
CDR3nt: TGTGCCAGTAGTACCGTCTACGGGACAGATAATGGCTACACCTTC
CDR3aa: CASSTVYGTDNGYTF

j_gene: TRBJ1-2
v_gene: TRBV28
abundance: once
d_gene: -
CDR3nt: TGTGCCATAAGGAGGTATGGCTACACCTTC
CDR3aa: CAIRRYGYTF

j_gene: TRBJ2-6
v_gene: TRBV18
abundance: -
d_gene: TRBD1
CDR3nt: TGTGCCAGCTCGCCCCCGGGACAGGGGGCCTCAGGGGCCAACGTCCTGACTTTC
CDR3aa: CASSPPGQGASGANVLTF

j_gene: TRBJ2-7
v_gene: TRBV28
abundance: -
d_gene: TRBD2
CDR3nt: TGTGCCAGCAGTTTACTAGCGGGAAGGAACGAGCAGTACTTC
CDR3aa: CASSLLAGRNEQYF

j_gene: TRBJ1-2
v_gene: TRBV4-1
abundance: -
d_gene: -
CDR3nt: TGCGCCAGCAGCCAAGTTGTTCACCTGTGGAACAGGGTCCTTGGCTACACCTTC
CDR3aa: CASSQVVHLWNRVLGYTF

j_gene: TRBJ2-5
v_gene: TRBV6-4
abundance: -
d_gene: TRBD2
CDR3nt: TGTGCCAGCAGTGTCTTCGGACTAGCGGGAGGAGGGGAGACCCAGTACTTC
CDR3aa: CASSVFGLAGGGETQYF

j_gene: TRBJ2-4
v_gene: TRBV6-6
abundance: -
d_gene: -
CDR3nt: TGTGCCAGCAGTTACTCGGAGGGGCTAAACATTCAGTACTTC
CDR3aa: CASSYSEGLNIQYF

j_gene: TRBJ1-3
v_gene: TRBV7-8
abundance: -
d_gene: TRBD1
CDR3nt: TGTGCCAGCAGCTTGGTACAGGGGGCGCTTGGAAACACCATATATTTT
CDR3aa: CASSLVQGALGNTIYF

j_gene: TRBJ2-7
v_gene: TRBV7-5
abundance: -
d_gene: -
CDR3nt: TGTGCCAGAAGCTTTGCGGGATCGGACGAGCAGTACTTC
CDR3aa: CARSFAGSDEQYF

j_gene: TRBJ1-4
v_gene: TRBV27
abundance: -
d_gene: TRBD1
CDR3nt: TGTGCCAGCAGCTCCAGGGGGGCTAATGAAAAACTGTTTTTT
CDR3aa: CASSSRGANEKLFF

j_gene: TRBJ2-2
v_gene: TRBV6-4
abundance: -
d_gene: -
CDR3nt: TGTGCCACCCGTCTCGAGCTTAACACCGGGGAGCTGTTTTTT
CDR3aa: CATRLELNTGELFF